This T cell receptor beta chain was identified during a study of T cell responses to AZD1222 COVID-19 vaccine. The CDR3 is made up of 15 amino acids. Germline V CDR1 and CDR2: LNHNV, YYDKDF (reference sequence). V dropped 0 bases and J dropped 5 bases, with 10 bases sitting between them. Libraries were prepared by immunoSEQ multiplex PCR; TCRdb keeps only in-frame clonotypes and omits some of them. The table includes around 110,000 clones, around 91% detected once. Sequencing used peripheral blood, obtained on day 0 of AZD1222 vaccination. This TCR was recovered from an adult in good health. The rearrangement joins TRBV15 to TRBJ2-2; D remains unclear. The CDR3 spells CATSRDRLGTGELFF. CDR3 DNA: TGTGCCACCAGCAGAGATCGCCTGGGGACCGGGGAGCTGTTTTTT.